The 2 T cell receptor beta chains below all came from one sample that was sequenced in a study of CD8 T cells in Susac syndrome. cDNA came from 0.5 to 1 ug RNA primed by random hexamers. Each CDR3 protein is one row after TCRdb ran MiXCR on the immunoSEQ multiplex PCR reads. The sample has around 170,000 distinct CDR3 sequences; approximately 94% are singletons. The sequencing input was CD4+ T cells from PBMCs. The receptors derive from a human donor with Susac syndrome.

The CDR3 DNA is TGTGCCAGCAGCCGGACGGGAGCTTTCTTT. Its protein product is CASSRTGAFF. This chain links TRBV7-9 with TRBJ1-1; no firm D call. The ends were cut back, 5 bases at V and 10 bases at J, with 8 bases in the middle. Germline lookup yields CDR1 SEHNR and CDR2 FQNEAQ (reference sequence). This CDR3 is built from 10 residues.

CDR3 nucleotides: TGTGCCTGGAGTGCGGGACTAGCGGGGGCGTCAGATACGCAGTATTTT. It translates to CAWSAGLAGASDTQYF. The rearrangement joins TRBV30 to TRBJ2-3; 14 bases are a match to TRBD2. The CDR3 consists of 16 residues. Germline values: CDR1 GTSNPN, CDR2 SVGIG (reference sequence). Losses at the gene ends were 1 base for V and 4 bases for J; bases not matched to a gene: 4.